A single sample gave rise to the 20 T cell receptor beta chains below, sequenced in a study of regulatory T cells in long-lasting Graves disease. Time point meaning: newly diagnosed GD, antithyroid drugs for less than 3 months. PBMCs were the source of the RNA used for TCR sequencing. For TCR beta, libraries came from iRepertoire HTBI primers and Arm-PCR of CDR3 regions. MiXCR, run by TCRdb on the multiplex PCR reads, gives a single entry per CDR3 protein. The repertoire includes a few hundred thousand distinct CDR3 sequences, approximately 15% of them detected once, and more than 15% sits in the top ten. Another study also made use of these data, one on T cells in Graves' hyperthyroidism and ophthalmopathy.

The sequenced sample was peripheral blood mononuclear cells (PBMCs), obtained at new diagnosis, from a patient treated with antithyroid drugs. These receptors were collected from a woman between 45 and 60 years old with Graves disease.

This clonotype was counted many times. The chain has TRBV28 and TRBJ2-7; 7 nucleotides match TRBD2. Germline CDR1 is MDHEN and CDR2 is SYDVKM. The V segment lost 3 bases and the J segment 2 bases; nucleotides outside the gene matches: 4. The CDR3 sequence is 14 residues long. The DNA of the CDR3 is TGTGCCAGCAGTTTGGGGGGGGACCCCTACGAGCAGTACTTC. Residues: CASSLGGDPYEQYF. The whole variable domain, filled in from reference TRBV28 and TRBJ2-7, reads DVKVTQSSRYLVKRTGEKVFLECVQDMDHENMFWYRQDPGLGLRLIYFSYDVKMKEKGDIPEGYSVSREKKERFSLILESASTNQTSMYLCASSLGGDPYEQYFGPGTRLTVT.

In the case of this clonotype: A far bigger clonotype differs at one base, so this is likely a read error. The chain couples TRBV7-9 to TRBJ2-7; D is perhaps TRBD1 or TRBD2 (5 bases each). The germline CDR1 and CDR2 sequences are SEHNR and FQNEAQ (reference sequence). The V end lost 4 bases, the J end lost 9 bases, and 13 bases lay between the germline ends. CDR3 length: 12 amino acids. Here the CDR3 reads CASSSQRGGQYF. The CDR3 DNA follows: TGTGCCAGCAGCTCGCAACGGGGCGGGCAGTACTTC.

This clonotype came up many times. The chain uses TRBV12-3 or TRBV12-4 and TRBJ1-5; 8 positions match TRBD1. The CDR3 is made up of 13 amino acids. V was pared by 6 bases and J by 9 bases, with 7 bases of the junction left unmatched. The CDR3 is CASRTQGGGPQHF. CDR3 nucleotide sequence: TGTGCCAGCAGAACACAGGGGGGGGGGCCCCAGCATTTT.

This clonotype was found many times. This chain links TRBV24-1 with TRBJ2-1; 7 bases match TRBD2. Germline-derived CDR1 and CDR2 are KGHDR and SFDVKD. With 6 bases clipped from V and 8 bases from J, the junction kept 15 bases outside the gene matches. The CDR3 is 16 amino acids. The CDR3 loop reads CATSPEEGGPNDEQFF. The CDR3 bases are TGTGCCACCAGTCCCGAGGAGGGAGGGCCTAATGATGAGCAGTTCTTC.

This clonotype showed up just a few times. The rearrangement uses TRBV19 and TRBJ1-2, with 7 positions matching TRBD1. The V segment lost 4 bases and the J segment 8 bases; nucleotides outside the gene matches: 7. This CDR3 has 13 residues. Germline V CDR1 and CDR2: LNHDA, SQIVND (reference sequence). The CDR3 loop reads CASSTNRGIGYTF. The CDR3 nucleotides are TGTGCCAGTAGTACGAACAGGGGAATAGGCTACACCTTC.

The gene calls are TRBV6-1 and TRBJ1-2; D perhaps matches TRBD1 (6 bases). V was trimmed by 6 bases and J by 10 bases, leaving 15 bases between them. CDR3 length: 12 residues. Per germline, CDR1 MNHNS and CDR2 SASEGT. CDR3 in amino acids: CASSHAGQLYTF. In DNA, the CDR3 is TGTGCCAGCAGCCATGCCGGACAGCTCTACACCTTC.

The chain uses TRBV18 and TRBJ2-1; TRBD2 aligns across 15 bases. The CDR3 has 16 amino acids. Germline V gene sequence: CDR1 KGHSH, CDR2 LQKENI. Germline trimming cut 2 bases from V and 4 bases from J; bases unmatched to any gene: 0. The chain's CDR3 is CASSPGTSGRYNEQFF. The CDR3 region has the DNA TGTGCCAGCTCACCAGGGACTAGCGGGAGGTACAATGAGCAGTTCTTC.

The chain carries TRBV2 and TRBJ1-3; D gene uncertain. V lost 4 bases to trimming and J lost 0 bases, with 4 bases between them. Germline V CDR1 and CDR2: SNHLY, FYNNEI. The CDR3 consists of 13 residues. The CDR3 nucleotides read TGTGCCAGCAGTGGGGGCTCTGGAAACACCATATATTTT. Its translation is CASSGGSGNTIYF.

The CDR3 reads CSVGAGAQETQYF. As DNA, the CDR3 is TGCAGCGTTGGGGCAGGGGCACAAGAGACCCAGTACTTC. The rearrangement uses TRBV29-1 and TRBJ2-5; tentative D call: TRBD1 (6 bases). The V gene's germline CDR1 is SQVTM and CDR2 ANQGSEA. The CDR3 length is 13 residues. Trimming removed 4 bases at V and 2 bases at J, with 11 bases between.

This clonotype has only a few counts. The V and J genes are TRBV7-9 and TRBJ2-7; TRBD1 is a possible D gene (5 bases). The CDR3 is 14 amino acids. The V gene's germline CDR1 is SEHNR and CDR2 FQNEAQ (reference sequence). Trimming removed 4 bases from V and 4 bases from J, with 14 bases in between. DNA for the CDR3: TGTGCCAGCAGCTACTTAGACAGATCGTACGAGCAGTACTTC. Amino acids: CASSYLDRSYEQYF.

This clonotype has at least ten counts. The V and J genes are TRBV28 and TRBJ2-1; 7 nucleotides line up with TRBD2. This CDR3 contains 17 residues. Germline-derived CDR1 and CDR2 are MDHEN and SYDVKM. V was clipped by 3 bases and J by 3 bases; unmatched bases: 11. CDR3 sequence reads: CASSLPRAGALYNEQFF. The CDR3 region has the DNA TGTGCCAGCAGTTTGCCCCGTGCGGGAGCCCTCTACAATGAGCAGTTCTTC.

On this clonotype itself: A much larger clone lies one base from this, so it may be a read error. J is TRBJ2-1 and V is TRBV10-3; no clear D gene. V was clipped by 8 bases and J by 0 bases, with 8 bases between them. The germline gives CDR1 ENHRY, CDR2 SYGVKD. CDR3 length: 13 residues. The CDR3 DNA reads TGTGCCATCGGGCCAACCTCCTACAATGAGCAGTTCTTC. Translation gives CAIGPTSYNEQFF.

This clonotype was counted at least ten times. V is TRBV10-3 and J is TRBJ1-2; 10 bases map to TRBD1. Germline V CDR1 and CDR2: ENHRY, SYGVKD. J was trimmed by 8 bases and V by 0 bases; bases with no gene match: 6. The CDR3 runs 15 residues. This CDR3 is CAISESIDRGQGYTF. DNA for the CDR3: TGTGCCATCAGTGAGTCGATCGACAGGGGGCAAGGCTACACCTTC.

This chain joins TRBV9 and TRBJ2-7, with 12 bases identical to TRBD2. The CDR3 runs to 17 residues. V lost 0 bases and J lost 5; bases outside the gene matches: 9. Germline CDR1 and CDR2: SGDLS and YYNGEE. CDR3 protein: CASSVGIGLAGLDEQYF. As DNA, the CDR3 is TGTGCCAGCAGCGTAGGCATTGGACTAGCGGGACTCGACGAGCAGTACTTC. The entire variable domain, with the rest obtained from reference TRBV9 and TRBJ2-7, is as follows: DSGVTQTPKHLITATGQRVTLRCSPRSGDLSVYWYQQSLDQGLQFLIQYYNGEERAKGNILERFSAQQFPDLHSELNLSSLELGDSALYFCASSVGIGLAGLDEQYFGPGTRLTVT.

This clonotype was seen ten or more times. The rearrangement links TRBV6-1 to TRBJ1-2, with 9 bases lining up with TRBD1. The CDR3 has 15 residues. With 5 bases clipped from V and 3 bases from J, the junction kept 7 bases outside the gene matches. CDR1 is MNHNS, CDR2 SASEGT, per germline. The CDR3: CASSLRTGVYYGYTF. The CDR3 coding sequence is TGTGCCAGCAGTCTTCGGACAGGGGTCTACTATGGCTACACCTTC.

This clonotype occurred many times. The gene calls are TRBV5-5 and TRBJ2-3; perhaps TRBD2 as D (5 bases). CDR1 and CDR2 from the germline V gene are SGHKS and YYEKEE (reference sequence). V was shortened by 4 bases and J by 4 bases, with 13 bases between the two germline ends. This CDR3 has 14 amino acids. The CDR3 loop is CASSPDWTADTQYF. In nucleotides, the CDR3 is TGTGCCAGCAGCCCGGACTGGACCGCAGATACGCAGTATTTT.

In its sample, this clonotype was seen many times. The chain combines TRBV7-9 with TRBJ2-1; D ambiguous. The germline V and J ends were trimmed by 6 bases and 10 bases, with 10 bases remaining between them. The length of the CDR3 is 11 residues. Germline CDR1 SEHNR, CDR2 FQNEAQ (reference sequence). The chain's CDR3 is CASSSRLEQFF. The CDR3 region has the DNA TGTGCCAGCAGTTCCCGACTCGAGCAGTTCTTC.

This clonotype appeared many times. The chain combines TRBV7-9 with TRBJ2-6; D is possibly TRBD2 (6 bases). Trimming took off 7 bases at V and 3 bases at J, with 13 bases between the two ends. The CDR3 contains 15 residues. The germline V gene has CDR1 SEHNR and CDR2 FQNEAQ (reference sequence). The CDR3 DNA sequence: TGTGCCAGCATCCGCGGAGGGGTTGGGGCCAACGTCCTGACTTTC. Residues: CASIRGGVGANVLTF.

The rearrangement joins TRBV18 to TRBJ2-7; 10 positions match TRBD2. The V and J ends lost 1 base and 0 bases, in that order; junction bases with no gene match: 3. The CDR3 runs 16 residues. The V gene's germline CDR1 is KGHSH and CDR2 LQKENI. CDR3: CASSPQPSGSSYEQYF. For the CDR3, the DNA is TGTGCCAGCTCACCACAGCCTAGCGGGAGCTCCTACGAGCAGTACTTC.

This clonotype was seen ten or more times. V and J are TRBV5-1 and TRBJ2-2; a possible D gene is TRBD2 (5 bases). The V end lost 2 bases, the J end lost 4 bases, and 9 bases lay between the germline ends. The CDR3 totals 14 residues. CDR1 SGHRS and CDR2 YFSETQ come from the germline V gene. Written as DNA, the CDR3 is TGCGCCAGCAGCTTCGGGGAATTCACCGGGGAGCTGTTTTTT. Translating gives CASSFGEFTGELFF.